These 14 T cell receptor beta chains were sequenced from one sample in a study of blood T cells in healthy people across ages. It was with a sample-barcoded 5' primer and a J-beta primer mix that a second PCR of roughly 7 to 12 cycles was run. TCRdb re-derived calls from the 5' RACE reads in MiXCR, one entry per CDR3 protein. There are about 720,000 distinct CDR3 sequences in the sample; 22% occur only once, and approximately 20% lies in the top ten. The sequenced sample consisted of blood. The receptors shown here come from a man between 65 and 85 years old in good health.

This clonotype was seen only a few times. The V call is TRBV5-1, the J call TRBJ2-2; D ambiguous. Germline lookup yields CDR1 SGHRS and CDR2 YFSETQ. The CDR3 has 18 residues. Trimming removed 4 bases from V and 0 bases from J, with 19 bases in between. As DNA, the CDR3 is TGCGCCAGCAGCGTGGGCCGACAATTATCTACGAACACCGGGGAGCTGTTTTTT. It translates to CASSVGRQLSTNTGELFF. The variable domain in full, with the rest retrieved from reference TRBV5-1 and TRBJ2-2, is KAGVTQTPRYLIKTRGQQVTLSCSPISGHRSVSWYQQTPGQGLQFLFEYFSETQRNKGNFPGRFSGRQFSNSRSEMNVSTLELGDSALYLCASSVGRQLSTNTGELFFGEGSRLTVL.

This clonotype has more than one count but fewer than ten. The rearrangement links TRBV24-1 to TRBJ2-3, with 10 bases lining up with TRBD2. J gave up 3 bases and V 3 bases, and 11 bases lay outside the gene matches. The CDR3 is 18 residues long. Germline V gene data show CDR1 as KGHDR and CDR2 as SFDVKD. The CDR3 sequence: CATSDTRLAGAGTDTQYF. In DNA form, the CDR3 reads TGTGCCACCAGTGATACCCGGCTAGCGGGAGCGGGGACAGATACGCAGTATTTT.

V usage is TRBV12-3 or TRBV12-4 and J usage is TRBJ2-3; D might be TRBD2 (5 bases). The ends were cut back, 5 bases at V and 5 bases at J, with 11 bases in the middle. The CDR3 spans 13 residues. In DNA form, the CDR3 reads TGTGCCAGCAGTGTCGGACTTTTAGATACGCAGTATTTT. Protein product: CASSVGLLDTQYF.

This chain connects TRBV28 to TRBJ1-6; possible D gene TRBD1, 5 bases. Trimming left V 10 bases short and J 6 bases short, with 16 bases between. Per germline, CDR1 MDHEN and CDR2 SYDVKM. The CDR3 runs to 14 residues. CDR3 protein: CATRQYFSNSPLHF. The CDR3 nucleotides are TGTGCCACCAGACAGTATTTTTCTAATTCACCCCTCCACTTT.

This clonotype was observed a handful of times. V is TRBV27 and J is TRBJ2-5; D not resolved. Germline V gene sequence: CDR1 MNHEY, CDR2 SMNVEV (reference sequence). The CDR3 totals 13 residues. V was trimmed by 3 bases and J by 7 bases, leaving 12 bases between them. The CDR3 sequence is CASSLGGQTTQYF. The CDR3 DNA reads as TGTGCCAGCAGTTTGGGCGGCCAGACGACCCAGTACTTC.

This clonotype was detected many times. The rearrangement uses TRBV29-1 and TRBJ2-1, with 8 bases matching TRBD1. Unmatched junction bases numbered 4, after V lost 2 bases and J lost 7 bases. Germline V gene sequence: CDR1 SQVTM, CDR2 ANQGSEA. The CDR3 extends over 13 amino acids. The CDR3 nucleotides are TGCAGCGTTGAAATGGACAGGGCAAATGAGCAGTTCTTC. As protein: CSVEMDRANEQFF.

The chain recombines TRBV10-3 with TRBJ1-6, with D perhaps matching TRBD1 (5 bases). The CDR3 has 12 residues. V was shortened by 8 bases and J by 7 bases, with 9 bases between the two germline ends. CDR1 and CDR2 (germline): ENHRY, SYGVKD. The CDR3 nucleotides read TGTGCCATCCGGGGGTTGAATTCACCCCTCCACTTT. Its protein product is CAIRGLNSPLHF.

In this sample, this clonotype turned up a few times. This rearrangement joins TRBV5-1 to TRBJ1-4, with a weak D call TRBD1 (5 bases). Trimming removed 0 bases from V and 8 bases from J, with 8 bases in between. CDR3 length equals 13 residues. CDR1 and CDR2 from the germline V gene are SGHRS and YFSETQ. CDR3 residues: CASSLDWGEKLFF. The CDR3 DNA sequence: TGCGCCAGCAGCTTGGATTGGGGCGAAAAACTGTTTTTT.

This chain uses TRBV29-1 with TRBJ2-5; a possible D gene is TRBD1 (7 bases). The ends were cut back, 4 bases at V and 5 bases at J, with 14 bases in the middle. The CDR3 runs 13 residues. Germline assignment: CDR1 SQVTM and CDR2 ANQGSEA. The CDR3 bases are TGCAGCGTTGCGGAGGGGGCCGGGGAGACCCAGTACTTC. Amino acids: CSVAEGAGETQYF.

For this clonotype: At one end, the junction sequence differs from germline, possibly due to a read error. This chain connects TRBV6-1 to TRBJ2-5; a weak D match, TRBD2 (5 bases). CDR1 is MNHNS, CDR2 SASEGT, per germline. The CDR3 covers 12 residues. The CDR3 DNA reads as TGTGCCAGCAGTTCGGGCCCCGGAGGAGAGTTCTTC. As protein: CASSSGPGGEFF.

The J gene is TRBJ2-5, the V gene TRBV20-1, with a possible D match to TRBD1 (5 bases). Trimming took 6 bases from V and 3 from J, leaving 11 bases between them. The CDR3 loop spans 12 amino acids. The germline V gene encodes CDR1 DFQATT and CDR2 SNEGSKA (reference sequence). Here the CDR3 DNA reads TGCAGTGCCATAGGGGCTGAAGAGACCCAGTACTTC. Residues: CSAIGAEETQYF.

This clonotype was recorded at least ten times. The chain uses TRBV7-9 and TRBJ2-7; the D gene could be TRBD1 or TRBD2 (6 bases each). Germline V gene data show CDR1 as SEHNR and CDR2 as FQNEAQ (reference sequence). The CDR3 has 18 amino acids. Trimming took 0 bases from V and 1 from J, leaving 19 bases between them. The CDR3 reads CASSLAEYRGTFSYEQYF. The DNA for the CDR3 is TGTGCCAGCAGCTTAGCGGAGTATCGGGGGACATTTTCCTACGAGCAGTACTTC.

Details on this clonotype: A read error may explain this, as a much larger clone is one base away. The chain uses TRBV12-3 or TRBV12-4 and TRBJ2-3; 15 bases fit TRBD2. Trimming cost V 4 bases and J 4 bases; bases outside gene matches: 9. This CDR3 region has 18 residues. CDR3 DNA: TGTGCCAGCAGTTATTACGGTGGACTAGCGGGAGGGGCAGATACGCAGTATTTT. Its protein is CASSYYGGLAGGADTQYF.

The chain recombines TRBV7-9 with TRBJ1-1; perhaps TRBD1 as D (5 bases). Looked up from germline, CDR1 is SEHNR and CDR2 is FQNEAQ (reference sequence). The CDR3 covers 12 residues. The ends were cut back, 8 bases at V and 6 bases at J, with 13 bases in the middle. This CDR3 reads CASSAGGAEAFF. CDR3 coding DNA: TGTGCCAGCTCCGCTGGGGGGGCTGAAGCTTTCTTT.